This T cell receptor beta chain was recovered during a study of monozygotic twins with inflammatory bowel disease. The CDR3 is 15 amino acids. The V gene's germline CDR1 is SGHNT and CDR2 YENEEA. Following a re-call of the 5' RACE reads, TCRdb has one entry per CDR3 protein and lacks DNA. This table lists about 160,000 distinct CDR3 sequences. Findings of the study overall: IBD patients carried less diverse TCRbeta repertoires (inverse Simpson) than healthy co-twins. Any single strong signal or clonotype tied to IBD lacked support.

Regarding this clonotype: As yet, its antigen is unknown.

The sequence was collected from a human donor with ulcerative colitis or Crohn's disease, or a healthy co-twin of an affected twin (not recorded which). The genes are TRBV11-3 and TRBJ2-1; TCRdb's D call, TRBD2, is unchecked because there is no DNA. Input material: blood. CDR3 residues: CASSSGKRRLHEQFF.